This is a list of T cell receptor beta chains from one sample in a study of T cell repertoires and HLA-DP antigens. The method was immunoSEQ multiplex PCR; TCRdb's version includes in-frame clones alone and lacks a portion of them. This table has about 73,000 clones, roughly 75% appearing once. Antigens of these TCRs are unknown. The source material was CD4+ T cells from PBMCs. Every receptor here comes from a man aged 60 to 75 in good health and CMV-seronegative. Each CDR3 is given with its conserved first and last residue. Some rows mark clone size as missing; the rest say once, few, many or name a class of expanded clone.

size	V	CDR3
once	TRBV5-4	CASSPRTNGYGYTF
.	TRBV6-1	CASRRDRNTGELFF
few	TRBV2	CASSLQSFSGNTIYF
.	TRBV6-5	CASKRGSTNEKLFF
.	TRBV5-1	CASSLQSNYGYTF
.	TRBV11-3	CASSLAGELFF
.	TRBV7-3	CASSPSLGGARTDTQYF
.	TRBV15	CATSRDRTWAAYEQYF
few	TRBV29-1	CSVRTGFDSPLHF
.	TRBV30	CAWSSPLGRAYNEQFF
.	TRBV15	CATSSKAGGPQETQYF
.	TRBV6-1	CASSAMTGFTVQPQHF
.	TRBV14	CASSHGRVNTEAFF
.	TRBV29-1	CSVGQAWGAEAFF
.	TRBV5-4	CASSSPGYGGITDTQYF
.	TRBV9	CASSVTRLDGTGELFF
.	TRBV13	CASSLVGLAGVKETQYF
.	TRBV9	CASSPRPDRTGNTIYF
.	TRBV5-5	CASSPYGRTSGGDNEQFF
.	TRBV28	CASSLSPGLGAYNSPLHF
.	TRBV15	CATSRDQAPMGGYTF
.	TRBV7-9	CASSLNTEAFF
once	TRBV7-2	CASSLGGLADNEQFF
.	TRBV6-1	CASTESGTAPYEQYF
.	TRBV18	CASSPETTGGSGKQYF
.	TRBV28	CASSQGGSPGNTEAFF